Listed below are T cell receptor beta chains from one sample, sequenced in a study of T cell responses to AZD1222 COVID-19 vaccine. Clones were read by immunoSEQ multiplex PCR, and TCRdb kept only the in-frame ones, dropping some. The repertoire has 100,000 to 120,000 clones, more than 75% of them found once; the top ten carry about 2.5%. Here the sequenced sample was peripheral blood, taken on day 0 of AZD1222 vaccination. These receptors all come from an adult in good health. CDR3s include the opening cysteine and the closing phenylalanine or tryptophan. Fields, in order: clone size, J gene, D gene, V gene, CDR3 protein, CDR3 DNA. The D gene is left open where the match is weak. Some rows have no size entry. The others give once, few or many, or a class for an expanded clone.

>.|TRBJ2-1|.|TRBV4-1
CASSQVDTNEQFF
TGCGCCAGCAGCCAAGTGGACACCAATGAGCAGTTCTTC
>.|TRBJ2-7|TRBD2|TRBV28
CASRGAGDSYEQYF
TGTGCCAGCAGAGGAGCGGGAGACTCCTACGAGCAGTACTTC
>.|TRBJ2-1|TRBD1|TRBV6-2/TRBV6-3
CASSATGVPYNEQFF
TGTGCCAGCAGTGCGACAGGGGTACCTTACAATGAGCAGTTCTTC
>.|TRBJ1-3|.|TRBV28
CASSPRNFGNTIYF
TGTGCCAGCAGTCCCCGAAACTTCGGAAACACCATATATTTT
>.|TRBJ1-4|.|TRBV19
CASSVRNEKLFF
TGTGCCAGTAGTGTCCGTAATGAAAAACTGTTTTTT
>.|TRBJ2-1|.|TRBV5-1
CASSLAQSNEQFF
TGCGCCAGCAGCTTGGCCCAGTCCAATGAGCAGTTCTTC
>.|TRBJ2-3|TRBD2|TRBV4-2
CASSPLAGSTDTQYF
TGTGCCAGCAGCCCTCTAGCGGGGAGCACAGATACGCAGTATTTT
>.|TRBJ2-2|.|TRBV4-1
CASSQKGVPNTGELFF
TGCGCCAGCAGCCAAAAAGGGGTACCGAACACCGGGGAGCTGTTTTTT
>.|TRBJ1-1|.|TRBV20-1
CSAYRETEAFF
TGCAGTGCGTACAGGGAGACTGAAGCTTTCTTT
>.|TRBJ2-1|.|TRBV5-4
CASSLAGGRTEQFF
TGTGCCAGCAGCTTGGCCGGGGGGCGGACGGAGCAGTTCTTC
>.|TRBJ1-1|.|TRBV2
CASGPLNTEAFF
TGTGCCAGCGGGCCATTGAACACTGAAGCTTTCTTT
>.|TRBJ1-1|TRBD1|TRBV18
CASSPRTGATGTEAFF
TGTGCCAGCTCACCGCGAACAGGGGCCACGGGCACTGAAGCTTTCTTT
>.|TRBJ2-3|TRBD1|TRBV10-2
CASSEFRQGASTDTQYF
TGCGCCAGCAGTGAGTTCCGACAGGGGGCAAGCACAGATACGCAGTATTTT
>.|TRBJ2-5|.|TRBV6-2/TRBV6-3
CASSYQRVETQYF
TGTGCCAGCAGTTACCAGAGAGTAGAGACCCAGTACTTC
>.|TRBJ1-1|.|TRBV28
CASRGGASEAFF
TGTGCCTCCAGGGGTGGGGCATCAGAAGCTTTCTTT
>.|TRBJ1-5|TRBD1|TRBV7-8
CASSWGQSNQPQHF
TGTGCCAGCAGCTGGGGACAGAGCAATCAGCCCCAGCATTTT
>once|TRBJ2-1|.|TRBV12-2
CASRSFLGQLYNEQFF
TGTGCAAGTCGCTCTTTCTTGGGACAGCTATACAATGAGCAGTTCTTC
>.|TRBJ2-3|TRBD2|TRBV14
CASSVLAGTDTQYF
TGTGCCAGCAGCGTACTAGCGGGGACAGATACGCAGTATTTT
>.|TRBJ2-7|.|TRBV2
CASGESTHSYEQYF
TGTGCCAGTGGAGAAAGTACCCACTCCTACGAGCAGTACTTC
>.|TRBJ1-2|.|TRBV6-1
CASSEGGGYTF
TGTGCCAGCAGTGAGGGGGGCGGCTACACCTTC
>.|TRBJ2-3|.|TRBV19
CASSLSRQGGDTQYF
TGTGCCAGTAGTCTGAGCCGGCAGGGGGGGGATACGCAGTATTTT
>.|TRBJ2-7|.|TRBV12-3/TRBV12-4
CASSIGPIYEQYF
TGTGCCAGCAGTATAGGACCGATCTACGAGCAGTACTTC
>.|TRBJ1-2|.|TRBV28
CASSLGQGNYGYTF
TGTGCCAGCAGTTTAGGGCAGGGGAACTATGGCTACACCTTC
>.|TRBJ1-2|TRBD1|TRBV5-8
CASSLEGTGDDYGYTF
TGTGCCAGCAGCTTGGAAGGGACAGGGGATGACTATGGCTACACCTTC
>.|TRBJ2-1|TRBD2|TRBV19
CASSPPGLVVEQFF
TGTGCCAGTAGTCCCCCGGGACTAGTGGTTGAGCAGTTCTTC
>.|TRBJ2-3|TRBD2|TRBV27
CASSLGAGATDTQYF
TGTGCCAGCAGTTTAGGAGCGGGGGCCACAGATACGCAGTATTTT